The 20 T cell receptor beta chains listed next were all sequenced from one sample in a study of shared clonotypes between healthy human individuals (dated by TCRdb to 2020 to 2021). Receptors were amplified or captured by the immunoSEQ multiplex PCR assay. Imported from immuneACCESS, the table was reduced by TCRdb to in-frame sequences with V and J called. These copies leave out some clones; in studies compared against another copy, an unresolved V gene accounts for under half, and the cause of the remainder is not known. This sample lists hundreds of thousands of clones; around 96% were detected once. Less than 0.12% of the sample comes from the top ten. CD8 naive samples were obtained by positive selection for CCR7 among CD45RO-negative cells, yielding a CD45RA+CCR7+ population from which TemRA cells were excluded. The source material was naive CD8+ T cells sorted from blood. The sample's cell subset or site label is to be understood as: CD45RA+CCR7+. All receptors derive from a woman in her twenties or thirties in good health.

The rearrangement joins TRBV28 to TRBJ2-2; D is unresolved. CDR1 and CDR2 from the germline V gene are MDHEN and SYDVKM. The CDR3 spans 13 residues. Trimming removed 7 bases from V and 5 bases from J, with 11 bases in between. The CDR3 DNA is TGTGCCAGCACCCCAATCGAGACCGGGGAGCTGTTTTTT. This codes for CASTPIETGELFF.

This chain joins TRBV13 and TRBJ2-1, with 15 bases fitting TRBD2. The CDR3 spans 16 residues. The germline gives CDR1 PRHDT, CDR2 FYEKMQ (reference sequence). V lost 5 bases to trimming and J lost 9 bases; unmatched junction nucleotides: 8. CDR3 nucleotide sequence: TGTGCCAGCAGCCCGGCCGGGACTAGCGGGAGGATTGAGCAGTTCTTC. Residues: CASSPAGTSGRIEQFF. The variable domain in full, completed from reference TRBV13 and TRBJ2-1, reads AAGVIQSPRHLIKEKRETATLKCYPIPRHDTVYWYQQGPGQDPQFLISFYEKMQSDKGSIPDRFSAQQFSDYHSELNMSSLELGDSALYFCASSPAGTSGRIEQFFGPGTRLTVL.

The rearrangement links TRBV25-1 to TRBJ2-5; 12 bases align to TRBD1. The CDR3 has 16 amino acids. V dropped 3 bases and J dropped 3; count of bases not matched to a gene: 5. CDR1 is MGHDK, CDR2 SYGVNS, per germline. The CDR3 protein is CASSDFGTGGEETQYF. The CDR3 nucleotides are TGTGCCAGCAGTGACTTCGGGACAGGGGGCGAAGAGACCCAGTACTTC.

A single count supports this clone. The chain carries TRBV7-6 and TRBJ2-2; 11 bases line up with TRBD2. The germline gives CDR1 SGHVS, CDR2 FNYEAQ. J lost 6 bases, V lost 0 bases, and 9 bases had no gene match. This CDR3 is built from 18 residues. DNA of the CDR3: TGTGCCAGCAGCTTAGCTCTTGGTAGCGGGAGGGCCTCCGGGGAGCTGTTTTTT. This sequence encodes CASSLALGSGRASGELFF.

The chain is built from TRBV9 and TRBJ2-7; D is possibly TRBD2 (6 bases). CDR1 is SGDLS and CDR2 is YYNGEE in the germline V gene. The CDR3 spans 13 residues. The V end was cut by 0 bases, the J end by 6 bases, with 10 bases between. CDR3: CASSVGGISEQYF. CDR3 bases: TGTGCCAGCAGCGTAGGCGGGATCAGCGAGCAGTACTTC.

The chain uses TRBV2 and TRBJ2-3; 7 positions match TRBD2. The V gene's germline CDR1 is SNHLY and CDR2 FYNNEI. Losses at the gene ends were 8 bases for V and 2 bases for J; bases not matched to a gene: 16. The CDR3 covers 17 residues. In DNA form, the CDR3 reads TGTGCCAGCTACCGGTCCTCCTTGGGACTACACACAGATACGCAGTATTTT. The encoded protein is CASYRSSLGLHTDTQYF.

This clone was seen only once. CDR3 residues: CASSTTSGRGYNEQFF. The CDR3 DNA sequence: TGTGCCAGCAGCACAACTAGCGGGAGGGGATACAATGAGCAGTTCTTC. The chain employs TRBV7-9 and TRBJ2-1; TRBD2 aligns across 13 bases. The CDR3 extends over 16 amino acids. CDR1 is SEHNR, CDR2 FQNEAQ, per germline (reference sequence). The J segment lost 4 bases and the V segment lost 5 bases, leaving 5 bases of the junction unmatched.

J is TRBJ1-2 and V is TRBV4-1; 8 bases line up with TRBD1. There are 16 residues in the CDR3. V lost 2 bases, J lost 4 bases, and 9 bases stayed unmatched. CDR1 is MGHRA and CDR2 is YSYEKL in the germline V gene. The CDR3: CASSQTLDRDSYGYTF. Here the CDR3 DNA reads TGCGCCAGCAGCCAAACCCTGGACAGGGACTCCTATGGCTACACCTTC.

The CDR3 bases are TGTGCCAGTAGTATCCTCGGGACAGGGGGTCCCTACGAGCAGTACTTC. Translation: CASSILGTGGPYEQYF. The V call is TRBV19, the J call TRBJ2-7, with TRBD1 matching over 11 bases. The CDR3 loop spans 16 amino acids. J was trimmed by 2 bases and V by 3 bases; bases with no gene match: 6. Germline CDR1 reads LNHDA; CDR2 reads SQIVND (reference sequence).

This sequence joins TRBV9 and TRBJ2-1; D might be TRBD1 (5 bases). CDR3 length equals 13 residues. V lost 0 bases and J 6 bases, leaving 7 bases between the germline ends. Germline lookup yields CDR1 SGDLS and CDR2 YYNGEE. This CDR3 is CASSVEGANEQFF. CDR3 coding DNA: TGTGCCAGCAGCGTAGAAGGGGCCAATGAGCAGTTCTTC.

The V gene is TRBV11-2, the J gene TRBJ1-1; D is uncertain. Germline CDR1 reads SGHAT; CDR2 reads FQNNGV. V gave up 5 bases and J gave up 8 bases, with 15 bases separating them. CDR3 length equals 13 residues. The CDR3 region has the DNA TGTGCCAGCAGCCACGAAGGGCCCGGGGAAGCTTTCTTT. This translates into CASSHEGPGEAFF.

CDR3 in amino acids: CASSQEANPRETQYF. The CDR3 bases are TGCGCCAGCAGCCAAGAAGCAAATCCGAGAGAGACCCAGTACTTC. The J gene is TRBJ2-5, the V gene TRBV4-1, with D unresolved. The V and J ends lost 0 bases and 4 bases respectively, with 12 bases between them. Germline V CDR1 and CDR2: MGHRA, YSYEKL. The CDR3 spans 15 residues.

CDR3 residues: CASSLYLSQRGNTIYF. The CDR3 bases are TGTGCCAGCAGTCTCTACCTCTCGCAGCGAGGAAACACCATATATTTT. The chain employs TRBV27 and TRBJ1-3; no firm D call. Germline CDR1 and CDR2: MNHEY and SMNVEV (reference sequence). The CDR3 runs to 16 residues. The V end was cut by 5 bases, the J end by 4 bases, with 18 bases between.

This rearrangement joins TRBV6-5 to TRBJ2-7, with TRBD1 matching 7 bases. There are 15 residues in the CDR3. Germline V gene sequence: CDR1 MNHEY, CDR2 SVGAGI. V gave up 2 bases and J gave up 2 bases; unmatched junction bases: 6. CDR3 nucleotides: TGTGCCAGCAGTTACGAACCGGGACAGACCTACGAGCAGTACTTC. Translating gives CASSYEPGQTYEQYF.

V usage is TRBV28 and J usage is TRBJ2-7; maybe TRBD1 (6 bases). This CDR3 is built from 15 residues. V was trimmed by 6 bases and J by 3 bases, leaving 18 bases between them. Germline loops: CDR1 MDHEN, CDR2 SYDVKM. CDR3 in DNA: TGTGCCAGCAGACTTCAGACAGGATTTATCTACGAGCAGTACTTC. It translates to CASRLQTGFIYEQYF.

The chain has TRBV2 and TRBJ1-1; D remains ambiguous. The ends were cut back, 2 bases at V and 6 bases at J, with 10 bases in the middle. In germline, CDR1 is SNHLY, CDR2 FYNNEI. The CDR3 consists of 13 residues. In DNA, the CDR3 is TGTGCCAGCAGTGAATATCTCAAGGCTGAAGCTTTCTTT. It encodes CASSEYLKAEAFF. Variable domain in full (rest from reference TRBV2 and TRBJ1-1): EPEVTQTPSHQVTQMGQEVILRCVPISNHLYFYWYRQILGQKVEFLVSFYNNEISEKSEIFDDQFSVERPDGSNFTLKIRSTKLEDSAMYFCASSEYLKAEAFFGQGTRLTVV.

The V gene is TRBV6-5, the J gene TRBJ2-7, with D tentatively TRBD2 (6 bases). CDR3 length equals 15 residues. Germline V gene lookup returns CDR1 MNHEY and CDR2 SVGAGI. V lost 5 bases and J lost 6, with 20 bases in between. The CDR3 DNA reads TGTGCCAGCAGTCCCCCCGAGGGAGGAGGAGGCGAGCAGTACTTC. Translating gives CASSPPEGGGGEQYF.

The V and J genes are TRBV5-6 and TRBJ2-5, with 9 bases aligning to TRBD2. The CDR3 spans 15 residues. The trim removed 2 bases at V and 2 bases at J, leaving 4 bases unmatched. From germline, CDR1 is SGHDT and CDR2 YYEEEE. The DNA of the CDR3 is TGTGCCAGCAGCTTCGCGACTAGCGGACAAGAGACCCAGTACTTC. Translated: CASSFATSGQETQYF.

The chain links TRBV7-6 to TRBJ2-7, with D hard to call. CDR1 is SGHVS, CDR2 FNYEAQ, per germline. The CDR3 has 18 residues. Trimming pared 1 base from V and 0 bases from J, leaving 19 bases between. CDR3 coding DNA: TGTGCCAGCAGCTTAGGGTCCTTGGGTCGAGCGATCTCCTACGAGCAGTACTTC. Residues: CASSLGSLGRAISYEQYF.

This chain connects TRBV28 to TRBJ2-5, with 9 bases matching TRBD2. The germline V gene has CDR1 MDHEN and CDR2 SYDVKM. The CDR3 has 15 amino acids. Trimming cost V 8 bases and J 1 base; bases outside gene matches: 8. The CDR3 reads CASGRLADSQETQYF. CDR3 DNA: TGTGCCAGCGGGCGACTAGCGGATAGCCAAGAGACCCAGTACTTC.